The 16 T cell receptor beta chains reported below all come from one sample, sequenced in a study of blood T cells in healthy people across ages. Combining a sample-barcoded 5' primer with a J-beta primer mix, a second PCR ran for roughly 7 to 12 cycles. MiXCR, run by TCRdb on the 5' RACE reads, gives a single entry per CDR3 protein. The sample consists of over 700,000 distinct CDR3 sequences, 20% to 25% of them appearing once. The same sample was also studied in work on T cells of mothers and their children.

The sample was blood. Receptor source: a boy aged 5-17 years in good health.

The gene calls are TRBV24-1 and TRBJ2-3; 10 nucleotides line up with TRBD1. Germline V gene lookup returns CDR1 KGHDR and CDR2 SFDVKD. The CDR3 consists of 15 residues. V lost 4 bases and J lost 7; bases outside the gene matches: 7. The CDR3 loop reads CATSDGQGVTYTQYF. CDR3 nucleotide sequence: TGTGCCACCAGTGACGGACAGGGGGTAACCTATACGCAGTATTTT.

The rearrangement uses TRBV5-1 and TRBJ1-3, with D unclear. Germline CDR1 is SGHRS and CDR2 is YFSETQ. With 4 bases removed from V and 8 bases from J, the gap between germline ends came to 13 bases. This CDR3 has 13 residues. CDR3 coding DNA: TGCGCCAGCAGCCTAGACCTAGAAGACACCATATATTTT. Protein product: CASSLDLEDTIYF.

This clonotype appeared a few times. The genes are TRBV27 and TRBJ2-5; 8 bases fit TRBD1. The DNA end favors TRBJ2-7, so the J call may be wrong. This CDR3 is 14 amino acids long. CDR1 is MNHEY, CDR2 SMNVEV, per germline (reference sequence). CDR3 loop: CASSFTDRGHEQYF. The CDR3, as DNA: TGTGCCAGCAGTTTTACCGACAGGGGACACGAGCAGTACTTC.

The chain couples TRBV28 to TRBJ2-1, with TRBD1 matching over 7 bases. Germline values: CDR1 MDHEN, CDR2 SYDVKM. Trimming at V came to 6 bases and at J to 0 bases, leaving 5 bases not matched to a gene. There are 15 residues in the CDR3. As DNA, the CDR3 is TGTGCCAGCAGCTCGGGACAGAACTCCTACAATGAGCAGTTCTTC. It codes for CASSSGQNSYNEQFF.

The chain has TRBV6-5 and TRBJ2-7, with 10 bases fitting TRBD2. The CDR3 runs to 16 residues. Germline trimming cut 2 bases from V and 3 bases from J; bases unmatched to any gene: 7. Germline V gives CDR1 MNHEY, CDR2 SVGAGI. The CDR3 region has the DNA TGTGCCAGCAGTTACCGACCATTAGCGGGGGGCTACGAGCAGTACTTC. The encoded protein is CASSYRPLAGGYEQYF.

The CDR3 nucleotides are TGCGCCAGCAGCTTGGAGACAGGTTCGGCCCAGTACTTC. Protein: CASSLETGSAQYF. V gene TRBV5-1 combines with J gene TRBJ2-5, with D maybe TRBD1 (6 bases). Germline V gene data show CDR1 as SGHRS and CDR2 as YFSETQ. The CDR3 length is 13 residues. V lost 0 bases and J 9 bases, leaving 12 bases between the germline ends.

The rearrangement links TRBV29-1 to TRBJ1-2, with 7 bases matching TRBD1. Unmatched junction bases numbered 11, after V lost 6 bases and J lost 4 bases. The germline V gene encodes CDR1 SQVTM and CDR2 ANQGSEA. CDR3 length: 14 amino acids. The CDR3 protein is CSVAGTETFYGYTF. The CDR3 DNA reads as TGCAGCGTAGCCGGGACAGAGACCTTCTATGGCTACACCTTC.

This chain joins TRBV3-1 and TRBJ2-1; TRBD2 is a possible D gene (6 bases). This CDR3 is built from 13 residues. Germline loops: CDR1 LGHDT, CDR2 YNNKEL (reference sequence). Trimming took off 2 bases at V and 7 bases at J, with 9 bases between the two ends. The CDR3 protein is CASSQSAGNEQFF. CDR3 sequence (DNA): TGTGCCAGCAGCCAATCCGCGGGGAATGAGCAGTTCTTC.

The CDR3 coding sequence is TGTGCCAGCAGCTCCTCACAGGGGGCCGGCACCGGGGAGCTGTTTTTT. Translation: CASSSSQGAGTGELFF. This chain links TRBV7-9 with TRBJ2-2; 9 bases align to TRBD1. The J segment lost 4 bases and the V segment lost 4 bases, leaving 7 bases of the junction unmatched. The CDR3 runs 16 residues. From germline, CDR1 is SEHNR and CDR2 FQNEAQ (reference sequence).

The DNA of the CDR3 is TGCGCCAGTAGGAGTGGACTCGGGGCAGAGACCCAGTACTTC. Translation: CASRSGLGAETQYF. This rearrangement joins TRBV5-1 to TRBJ2-1; D is tentatively TRBD1 or TRBD2 (5 bases each). The closer fit of TRBJ2-5 to the DNA end suggests the J call may be wrong. CDR1 and CDR2 (germline): SGHRS, YFSETQ. This CDR3 has 14 residues.

The rearrangement joins TRBV11-2 to TRBJ2-5; 9 positions match TRBD1. The CDR3 contains 17 residues. The V and J ends lost 4 bases and 4 bases, in that order; junction bases with no gene match: 13. Germline V gene data show CDR1 as SGHAT and CDR2 as FQNNGV. The CDR3 DNA is TGTGCCAGCAGCTCGTTATTCCCGGGACAGGGCAGAGAGACCCAGTACTTC. This encodes CASSSLFPGQGRETQYF.

The chain uses TRBV20-1 and TRBJ1-5; 10 positions agree with TRBD1. The V gene end was trimmed by 5 bases and the J gene end by 5 bases; junction bases not matched to a gene: 3. This CDR3 is 13 amino acids long. Germline CDR1 DFQATT, CDR2 SNEGSKA (reference sequence). The CDR3 nucleotides are TGCAGTGCTGGCGGGACAGGGGATCAGCCCCAGCATTTT. Its translation is CSAGGTGDQPQHF.

The chain couples TRBV7-9 to TRBJ2-5, with a tentative D call TRBD1 (6 bases). Matching the DNA end better, TRBJ2-1 makes the J call doubtful. The CDR3 loop spans 15 amino acids. Germline CDR1 is SEHNR and CDR2 is FQNEAQ (reference sequence). The CDR3 region is CASSLGQGNYNEQFF. The CDR3 bases are TGTGCCAGCAGCTTAGGTCAGGGGAACTACAATGAGCAGTTCTTC.

V gene TRBV9 combines with J gene TRBJ2-3; 7 nucleotides match TRBD2. The length of the CDR3 is 13 residues. V trimming: 3 bases; J trimming: 6 bases; junction bases outside the gene matches: 4. CDR1 is SGDLS, CDR2 YYNGEE, per germline. The CDR3 spells CASSGSGTDTQYF. The CDR3, as DNA: TGTGCCAGCAGCGGAAGCGGGACCGATACGCAGTATTTT. The full variable domain, in which reference TRBV9 and TRBJ2-3 provide the parts outside the CDR3, is DSGVTQTPKHLITATGQRVTLRCSPRSGDLSVYWYQQSLDQGLQFLIQYYNGEERAKGNILERFSAQQFPDLHSELNLSSLELGDSALYFCASSGSGTDTQYFGPGTRLTVL.

Only a few counts were recorded for this clonotype. V is TRBV4-3 and J is TRBJ1-4; D is perhaps TRBD1 (6 bases). There are 15 residues in the CDR3. V was pared by 4 bases and J by 5 bases, with 14 bases between. Germline CDR1 and CDR2: LGHNA and YSLEER. The CDR3 coding sequence is TGCGCCAGCAGCCCGGAGGGCCAGGGGAATGAAAAACTGTTTTTT. Translating gives CASSPEGQGNEKLFF.

This chain joins TRBV29-1 and TRBJ2-1, with D unresolved. V lost 0 bases, J lost 3 bases, and 9 bases lay in between. From germline, CDR1 is SQVTM and CDR2 ANQGSEA. CDR3 length equals 14 residues. The CDR3 reads CSVEDTRDYNEQFF. For the CDR3, the DNA is TGCAGCGTTGAAGATACAAGAGACTACAATGAGCAGTTCTTC.